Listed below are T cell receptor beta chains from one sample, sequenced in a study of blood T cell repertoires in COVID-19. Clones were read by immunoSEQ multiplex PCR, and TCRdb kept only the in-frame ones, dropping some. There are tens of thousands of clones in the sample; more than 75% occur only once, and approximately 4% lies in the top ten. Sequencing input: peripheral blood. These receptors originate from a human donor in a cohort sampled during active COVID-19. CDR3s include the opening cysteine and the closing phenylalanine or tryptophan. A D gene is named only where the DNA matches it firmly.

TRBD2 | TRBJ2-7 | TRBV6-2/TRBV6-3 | CASSYGLAAYEQYF | TGTGCCAGCAGTTACGGACTAGCGGCCTACGAGCAGTACTTC
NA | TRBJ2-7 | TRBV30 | CAWSAPQAGDGQYF | TGTGCCTGGAGTGCCCCCCAGGCAGGCGACGGACAGTACTTC
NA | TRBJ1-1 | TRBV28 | CASSSPNTEAFF | TGTGCCAGCAGTTCCCCTAACACTGAAGCTTTCTTT
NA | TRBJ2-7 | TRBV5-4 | CASSLSLSDEQYF | TGTGCCAGCAGTCTTTCCCTCAGCGACGAGCAGTACTTC